This TCR beta chain was obtained from a study of blood T cell repertoires in COVID-19. The germline V gene has CDR1 SGHRS and CDR2 YFSETQ. The CDR3 is made up of 15 amino acids. The V and J ends lost 0 bases and 3 bases, in that order; junction bases with no gene match: 3. Original processing methods: The authors estimated nucleated cell counts from reference gene primer amplification. Sequencing was performed with immunoSEQ multiplex PCR; in TCRdb, only in-frame clones are kept and a portion is missing. V and J calls and clone size follow that table, whereas D and trimming were derived from the DNA. The sample holds about 130,000 clones, approximately 86% seen once.

The J gene is TRBJ1-5, the V gene TRBV5-1; 7 nucleotides line up with TRBD1. The sequencing input was peripheral blood. This sequence originates from a woman in her 70s with COVID-19, enrolled during active disease. The CDR3 loop is CASSLGGQINQPQHF. As DNA, the CDR3 is TGCGCCAGCAGCTTGGGGGGACAGATCAATCAGCCCCAGCATTTT.